A selection of T cell receptor beta chains follows, all from one sample in a study of PD-1 blockade in classical Hodgkin lymphoma. Profiled with immunoSEQ multiplex PCR; TCRdb holds only in-frame clones, not every one. The sample includes approximately 61,000 clones, about 85% of them seen just once. Sequencing used peripheral blood mononuclear cells (PBMCs), obtained before the fourth cycle of nivolumab. These TCRs come from a human donor with classical Hodgkin lymphoma. The conserved cysteine and the conserved F or W are not part of the CDR3 here. A D gene is named only where the DNA matches it firmly. Size is stated for part of the rows, as once, few or many counts, or as a class when the clone is expanded.

v_call: TRBV6-1
j_call: TRBJ1-4
d_call: NA
clone_size: NA
cdr3_aa: ASAVGGAAEKLF

v_call: TRBV19
j_call: TRBJ1-5
d_call: NA
clone_size: NA
cdr3_aa: ASSIDLEGYQPQH

v_call: TRBV9
j_call: TRBJ2-3
d_call: TRBD2
clone_size: NA
cdr3_aa: ASSAVLRNLAGGKDTQY

v_call: TRBV5-5
j_call: TRBJ1-1
d_call: TRBD1
clone_size: NA
cdr3_aa: ASSLGPTGINTEAF

v_call: TRBV5-8
j_call: TRBJ1-1
d_call: NA
clone_size: NA
cdr3_aa: ASSSTGFKTEAF

v_call: TRBV7-6
j_call: TRBJ1-5
d_call: TRBD1
clone_size: NA
cdr3_aa: ASSSTTGANQPQH

v_call: TRBV6-6
j_call: TRBJ2-3
d_call: TRBD2
clone_size: NA
cdr3_aa: ASRWTSAEDTQY

v_call: TRBV10-3
j_call: TRBJ2-3
d_call: TRBD2
clone_size: NA
cdr3_aa: AITSGLAGTDTQY

v_call: TRBV5-1
j_call: TRBJ1-5
d_call: NA
clone_size: NA
cdr3_aa: ASSLTGSNQPQH

v_call: TRBV5-1
j_call: TRBJ1-6
d_call: NA
clone_size: NA
cdr3_aa: ASSLTGGDSPLH

v_call: TRBV28
j_call: TRBJ1-2
d_call: NA
clone_size: NA
cdr3_aa: ASSLLSLGSVNYGYT

v_call: TRBV19
j_call: TRBJ2-2
d_call: TRBD1
clone_size: NA
cdr3_aa: ASSRGQSGELF

v_call: TRBV30
j_call: TRBJ2-6
d_call: NA
clone_size: few
cdr3_aa: AWEPDSGANVLT

v_call: TRBV5-1
j_call: TRBJ2-2
d_call: NA
clone_size: NA
cdr3_aa: ASSTPSGELF

v_call: TRBV5-1
j_call: TRBJ2-5
d_call: NA
clone_size: NA
cdr3_aa: ASSLTVLQETQY

v_call: TRBV12-5
j_call: TRBJ2-1
d_call: TRBD1
clone_size: NA
cdr3_aa: ASGLPLQGTNEQF

v_call: TRBV19
j_call: TRBJ2-7
d_call: NA
clone_size: once
cdr3_aa: ASAPDRRTPRQY

v_call: TRBV19
j_call: TRBJ2-7
d_call: TRBD2
clone_size: NA
cdr3_aa: ASSIAGGREQY

v_call: TRBV5-1
j_call: TRBJ2-3
d_call: NA
clone_size: NA
cdr3_aa: ASSLLGDNTDTQY

v_call: TRBV12-5
j_call: TRBJ2-7
d_call: TRBD2
clone_size: NA
cdr3_aa: ASGPRGGYEQY

v_call: TRBV11-2
j_call: TRBJ2-6
d_call: NA
clone_size: once
cdr3_aa: ASSPNSYANVLT

v_call: TRBV6-5
j_call: TRBJ2-3
d_call: NA
clone_size: NA
cdr3_aa: ASSPTEDSTDTQY

v_call: TRBV6-6
j_call: TRBJ2-7
d_call: NA
clone_size: few
cdr3_aa: ASRPQGPYEQY

v_call: TRBV7-8
j_call: TRBJ1-1
d_call: TRBD1
clone_size: NA
cdr3_aa: ASSTSGTGGTEAF

v_call: TRBV13
j_call: TRBJ1-4
d_call: NA
clone_size: once
cdr3_aa: ASSLGGRGGNEKLF

v_call: TRBV18
j_call: TRBJ1-2
d_call: TRBD1
clone_size: once
cdr3_aa: ASSPPKRTGESNYGYT

v_call: TRBV29-1
j_call: TRBJ2-1
d_call: TRBD2
clone_size: NA
cdr3_aa: SVPTSGNYNEQF

v_call: TRBV9
j_call: TRBJ1-2
d_call: TRBD1
clone_size: NA
cdr3_aa: ASSLQGAWYGYT

v_call: TRBV5-5
j_call: TRBJ1-5
d_call: NA
clone_size: NA
cdr3_aa: ASWTTVQELTQH

v_call: TRBV6-5
j_call: TRBJ1-1
d_call: NA
clone_size: NA
cdr3_aa: ASSYAGGFQAF

v_call: TRBV2
j_call: TRBJ2-3
d_call: NA
clone_size: NA
cdr3_aa: ASSDGGGGGADTQY

v_call: TRBV11-2
j_call: TRBJ2-1
d_call: NA
clone_size: once
cdr3_aa: ASSGAFYNEQF

v_call: TRBV5-1
j_call: TRBJ2-6
d_call: NA
clone_size: once
cdr3_aa: ASSLVQGSGANVLT

v_call: TRBV28
j_call: TRBJ1-3
d_call: NA
clone_size: once
cdr3_aa: ASRARSWVGGNTIY

v_call: TRBV7-9
j_call: TRBJ1-2
d_call: TRBD1
clone_size: NA
cdr3_aa: ASSLAGQGATNYGYT

v_call: TRBV27
j_call: TRBJ1-2
d_call: TRBD1
clone_size: NA
cdr3_aa: ASTPGQGRPYGYT

v_call: TRBV11-2
j_call: TRBJ1-1
d_call: NA
clone_size: NA
cdr3_aa: ASTTFRVKGTPEAF

v_call: TRBV30
j_call: NA
d_call: TRBD1
clone_size: NA
cdr3_aa: AWSPRLGQGALTSYEQY

v_call: TRBV23-1
j_call: TRBJ1-2
d_call: NA
clone_size: NA
cdr3_aa: ASSAGTGILANYGYT

v_call: TRBV28
j_call: TRBJ2-5
d_call: TRBD1
clone_size: NA
cdr3_aa: ASSLFGTGEKETQY